A single sample is the source of the 16 T cell receptor beta chains below, sequenced in a study of T cells in localized non-small cell lung cancer. Clones were sequenced by immunoSEQ multiplex PCR, and TCRdb holds only the in-frame ones, with some missing. The profile covers approximately 81,000 clones, with more than 75% appearing a single time and around 20% taken by the ten largest. The sample here was peripheral blood, taken before any cancer treatment. The receptors stem from a woman aged 40-69 years with stage I squamous cell lung carcinoma.

The chain carries TRBV30 and TRBJ1-2; D remains ambiguous. The CDR3 spans 11 residues. V gave up 6 bases and J gave up 2 bases, with 7 bases separating them. Germline CDR1 and CDR2: GTSNPN and SVGIG (reference sequence). The CDR3 nucleotides read TGTGCCTGCCGCGAAAACTATGGCTACACCTTC. As protein: CACRENYGYTF.

The chain employs TRBV4-1 and TRBJ2-1; 10 nucleotides line up with TRBD2. The CDR3 length is 15 residues. Per the germline V gene, CDR1 is MGHRA and CDR2 is YSYEKL. J was trimmed by 7 bases and V by 4 bases; bases with no gene match: 7. CDR3 protein: CASSLGTSAGNEQFF. As DNA, the CDR3 is TGCGCCAGCAGCCTGGGGACTAGCGCCGGGAATGAGCAGTTCTTC.

This sequence joins TRBV5-4 and TRBJ2-7; D is ambiguous. This CDR3 is built from 13 residues. The ends were cut back, 3 bases at V and 0 bases at J, with 7 bases in the middle. Germline V gene data show CDR1 as SGHNT and CDR2 as YYREEE (reference sequence). CDR3 sequence: CASSSADSYEQYF. CDR3 sequence (DNA): TGTGCCAGCAGCTCTGCGGACTCCTACGAGCAGTACTTC.

As regards this clone: The same CDR3 arises from other DNA sequences in this sample as well. The chain is built from TRBV18 and TRBJ1-1; 11 positions match TRBD1. Per germline, CDR1 KGHSH and CDR2 LQKENI. This CDR3 has 13 residues. Losses at the gene ends were 6 bases for V and 8 bases for J; bases not matched to a gene: 5. Written as DNA, the CDR3 is TGTGCCAGCTCCCCCGGGACAGGGGGAGAAGCTTTCTTT. It translates to CASSPGTGGEAFF.

The chain combines TRBV6-1 with TRBJ2-3; D is possibly TRBD1 (6 bases). Germline V gives CDR1 MNHNS, CDR2 SASEGT. V was pared by 4 bases and J by 5 bases, with 13 bases between. This CDR3 contains 14 residues. This chain's CDR3 is CASSGEGVGDTQYF. In nucleotides, the CDR3 is TGTGCCAGCAGTGGAGAGGGGGTGGGAGATACGCAGTATTTT.

The chain is built from TRBV6-1 and TRBJ2-2; D may be TRBD1 (6 bases). V was shortened by 5 bases and J by 7 bases, with 17 bases between the two germline ends. CDR1 and CDR2 from the germline V gene are MNHNS and SASEGT. The CDR3 loop spans 15 amino acids. The CDR3 spells CASSKQGEMDGELFF. In DNA form, the CDR3 reads TGTGCCAGCAGTAAACAGGGAGAGATGGACGGGGAGCTGTTTTTT.

This chain links TRBV5-1 with TRBJ2-3, with 7 bases that match TRBD2. The CDR3 is made up of 15 amino acids. Trimming cost V 0 bases and J 5 bases; bases outside gene matches: 6. CDR1 is SGHRS, CDR2 YFSETQ, per germline. The CDR3 sequence is CASSLGSVAGDTQYF. CDR3 nucleotides: TGCGCCAGCAGCTTGGGGTCGGTAGCGGGAGATACGCAGTATTTT.

This chain links TRBV10-3 with TRBJ1-1, with D possibly being TRBD1 (5 bases). V was clipped by 6 bases and J by 5 bases, with 22 bases between them. The germline V gene has CDR1 ENHRY and CDR2 SYGVKD. The CDR3 consists of 16 residues. The CDR3 DNA reads TGTGCCATCAGAGGGGACCCGGGGACCGAGAGGACTGAAGCTTTCTTT. Its translation: CAIRGDPGTERTEAFF.

CDR3 sequence reads: CASSGGGGQETQYF. The CDR3 DNA is TGTGCCAGCAGTGGAGGGGGGGGCCAAGAGACCCAGTACTTC. The J gene is TRBJ2-5, the V gene TRBV6-1, with a possible D match to TRBD2 (7 bases). The length of the CDR3 is 14 residues. CDR1 is MNHNS, CDR2 SASEGT, per germline. Trimming stripped 4 bases from V and 1 base from J, with 10 bases between.

About this clone itself: The sample has other DNA sequences that encode this CDR3 too. The chain carries TRBV4-1 and TRBJ2-7; D uncertain. The CDR3 loop spans 14 amino acids. Germline CDR1 MGHRA, CDR2 YSYEKL. The V and J ends lost 0 bases and 3 bases respectively, with 9 bases between them. CDR3 region: CASSQDRGFYEQYF. The CDR3 DNA follows: TGCGCCAGCAGCCAAGACCGAGGATTCTACGAGCAGTACTTC.

The count of this clone is one. The rearrangement joins TRBV5-6 to TRBJ1-5; D gene ambiguous. V dropped 5 bases and J dropped 3 bases, with 15 bases sitting between them. This CDR3 is 15 amino acids long. Per germline, CDR1 SGHDT and CDR2 YYEEEE. This CDR3 is CASSSGPQNNQPQHF. The CDR3 nucleotides are TGTGCCAGCAGTTCGGGTCCCCAAAACAATCAGCCCCAGCATTTT.

This chain joins TRBV19 and TRBJ1-1, with D possibly TRBD1 on 6 matching bases. The CDR3 sequence is 15 residues long. The ends were cut back, 1 base at V and 1 base at J, with 10 bases in the middle. Germline-derived CDR1 and CDR2 are LNHDA and SQIVND (reference sequence). The CDR3 sequence: CASSIGGHRNTEAFF. As DNA, the CDR3 is TGTGCCAGTAGTATAGGGGGACACCGGAACACTGAAGCTTTCTTT.

The chain recombines TRBV6-5 with TRBJ1-2, with 8 bases aligning to TRBD1. This CDR3 has 15 amino acids. Germline loops: CDR1 MNHEY, CDR2 SVGAGI. After removal of 0 bases from V and 8 bases from J, the junction contained 8 bases not matched to a gene. CDR3 sequence reads: CASSYSQGANLGYTF. The CDR3 nucleotides read TGTGCCAGCAGTTACTCGCAGGGGGCGAATCTGGGCTACACCTTC.

The chain carries TRBV7-2 and TRBJ2-7; 7 bases map to TRBD1. The germline V gene encodes CDR1 SGHTA and CDR2 FQGNSA. The V and J ends lost 2 bases and 9 bases, in that order; junction bases with no gene match: 10. The CDR3 has 14 amino acids. The CDR3 sequence: CASSLTTGNLGQYF. The CDR3 DNA is TGTGCCAGCAGCTTAACGACAGGGAATCTCGGGCAGTACTTC.

V is TRBV5-6 and J is TRBJ2-7; no clear D gene. Trimming shortened V by 4 bases and J by 6 bases, and 17 bases separated the two germline ends. The CDR3 sequence is 14 residues long. Looked up from germline, CDR1 is SGHDT and CDR2 is YYEEEE. The CDR3 nucleotides are TGTGCCAGCAGCCAAGACGGCGAGCGTTTCGAGCAGTACTTC. Its protein is CASSQDGERFEQYF.

The rearrangement uses TRBV2 and TRBJ1-2, with D possibly being TRBD1 (6 bases). The CDR3 is 13 residues long. Germline lookup yields CDR1 SNHLY and CDR2 FYNNEI. Trimming removed 6 bases from V and 7 bases from J, with 15 bases in between. The CDR3 protein is CASSLTAGAGYTF. The CDR3 region has the DNA TGTGCCAGCAGCCTGACTGCGGGGGCTGGCTACACCTTC.